Each of the 9 T cell receptor beta chains below was sequenced from the same sample in a study of OX40 agonist ivuxolimab in advanced cancers. Sequencing was performed with immunoSEQ multiplex PCR; in TCRdb, only in-frame clones are kept and a portion is missing. In the table there are approximately 80,000 clones, roughly 87% of which are singletons. The sequences come from CD4+ or CD8+ T cells sorted from blood, collected in a trial of the OX40 agonist ivuxolimab. Receptor source: an adult with an advanced solid tumor such as melanoma, head and neck, liver or kidney cancer.

The chain couples TRBV2 to TRBJ2-7, with D possibly TRBD2 on 5 matching bases. The germline V and J ends were trimmed by 4 bases and 6 bases, with 16 bases remaining between them. Germline CDR1 and CDR2: SNHLY and FYNNEI. The CDR3 runs to 14 residues. The CDR3 coding sequence is TGTGCCAGCAGTGTGTACGGGGTCGGGCGCGAGCAGTACTTC. This translates into CASSVYGVGREQYF. The entire variable domain, with the rest obtained from reference TRBV2 and TRBJ2-7, is as follows: EPEVTQTPSHQVTQMGQEVILRCVPISNHLYFYWYRQILGQKVEFLVSFYNNEISEKSEIFDDQFSVERPDGSNFTLKIRSTKLEDSAMYFCASSVYGVGREQYFGPGTRLTVT.

The chain carries TRBV11-2 and TRBJ2-6, with D perhaps matching TRBD1 (5 bases). V lost 6 bases and J 3 bases, leaving 12 bases between the germline ends. CDR3 size: 15 residues. Germline-derived CDR1 and CDR2 are SGHAT and FQNNGV. In DNA form, the CDR3 reads TGTGCCAGCAGAAGGGGTCTTGGTGGGGCCAACGTCCTGACTTTC. Protein: CASRRGLGGANVLTF.

This clone was found once. The rearrangement joins TRBV11-1 to TRBJ1-2; a weak D match, TRBD1 (6 bases). Germline V gene sequence: CDR1 SGHAT, CDR2 FQDESV (reference sequence). This CDR3 region has 14 residues. Trimming stripped 6 bases from V and 7 bases from J, with 18 bases between. The CDR3, as DNA: TGTGCCAGCAGAGACTCAGGGGCGTCTGGTGGCTACACCTTC. Amino acid sequence: CASRDSGASGGYTF.

The chain employs TRBV10-1 and TRBJ2-2; TRBD2 aligns across 12 bases. The germline gives CDR1 WNHNN, CDR2 SYGVQD (reference sequence). The CDR3 spans 15 residues. V was clipped by 9 bases and J by 4 bases; unmatched bases: 6. CDR3 sequence reads: CASSLAGGPTGELFF. The CDR3 DNA follows: TGCGCCAGTTCTCTAGCGGGGGGGCCCACCGGGGAGCTGTTTTTT.

This sequence joins TRBV2 and TRBJ1-2, with D tentatively TRBD1 (5 bases). The V gene's germline CDR1 is SNHLY and CDR2 FYNNEI. The V end was cut by 4 bases, the J end by 6 bases, with 9 bases between. The CDR3 extends over 12 amino acids. CDR3 sequence: CASSVQTDGYTF. The CDR3 DNA reads TGTGCCAGCAGTGTCCAGACAGATGGCTACACCTTC.

This chain connects TRBV4-1 to TRBJ2-5, with 13 bases lining up with TRBD2. The ends lost 2 bases at V and 1 base at J; junction bases unmatched: 4. Germline CDR1 reads MGHRA; CDR2 reads YSYEKL. The CDR3 covers 17 residues. The CDR3 region is CASSQSGLAGVQETQYF. CDR3 coding DNA: TGCGCCAGCAGCCAATCCGGACTAGCGGGAGTCCAAGAGACCCAGTACTTC.

The chain carries TRBV5-1 and TRBJ2-1; possible D gene TRBD1, 7 bases. The V gene lost 5 bases and the J gene lost 0 bases, with 21 bases spanning the gap. The CDR3 contains 18 residues. Germline V gene lookup returns CDR1 SGHRS and CDR2 YFSETQ. As DNA, the CDR3 is TGCGCCAGCAGGGAGGGACGAGGGGGCAGGAGCTCCTACAATGAGCAGTTCTTC. Protein product: CASREGRGGRSSYNEQFF.

This chain joins TRBV27 and TRBJ1-1, with TRBD1 matching 8 bases. Per the germline V gene, CDR1 is MNHEY and CDR2 is SMNVEV (reference sequence). The CDR3 length is 15 residues. V lost 3 bases and J lost 1; bases outside the gene matches: 4. The CDR3 nucleotides are TGTGCCAGCAGTTTGCTAGGACAGGGGAACACTGAAGCTTTCTTT. Translation: CASSLLGQGNTEAFF.

This clone has only one observation. The J gene is TRBJ2-5, the V gene TRBV30; 7 bases align to TRBD2. The trim removed 2 bases at V and 6 bases at J, leaving 6 bases unmatched. The CDR3 sequence is 13 residues long. CDR1 and CDR2 (germline): GTSNPN, SVGIG (reference sequence). The CDR3 region is CAWSHWEGQTQYF. Written as DNA, the CDR3 is TGTGCCTGGAGTCACTGGGAGGGCCAGACCCAGTACTTC.